This T cell receptor beta chain was retrieved from a study of T cell repertoires in cytomegalovirus infection. Germline CDR1 is SNHLY and CDR2 is FYNNEI. V dropped 3 bases and J dropped 2 bases, with 7 bases sitting between them. The CDR3 spans 14 residues. One entry per CDR3 protein results from TCRdb running MiXCR on the reads. The sample yields 130,000 or so distinct CDR3 sequences, roughly 6% seen once. Source material: PBMCs. J is TRBJ2-2 and V is TRBV2, with D possibly being TRBD2 (6 bases). The receptor was isolated from a human donor in good health (CMV status not recorded). Some clones in this sample may be carry-over from other donors' samples. The CDR3 reads CASSEGGNTGELFF. CDR3 coding DNA: TGTGCCAGCAGTGAGGGGGGTAACACCGGGGAGCTGTTTTTT.